A single sample gave rise to the 27 T cell receptor beta chains below, sequenced in a study of technical replicates of blood from several donors. Some clones are missing from TCRdb's copy, which holds only in-frame ones; the method was immunoSEQ multiplex PCR. The table has some 98,000 clones, 90% to 97% seen once. Sample: T cells isolated from PBMCs. These receptors all stem from a human donor in good health.

The chain is built from TRBV2 and TRBJ1-2, with D unclear. Germline V gene sequence: CDR1 SNHLY, CDR2 FYNNEI. This CDR3 comprises 17 residues. The ends were cut back, 1 base at V and 0 bases at J, with 15 bases in the middle. CDR3 sequence: CASSEDLLRRTNYGYTF. The CDR3 nucleotides read TGTGCCAGCAGTGAAGATCTTTTGAGGCGGACTAACTATGGCTACACCTTC.

V usage is TRBV5-5 and J usage is TRBJ2-7; weak D call: TRBD1 (6 bases). The CDR3 consists of 13 residues. V gave up 1 base and J gave up 5 bases, with 10 bases separating them. The germline V gene encodes CDR1 SGHKS and CDR2 YYEKEE (reference sequence). The CDR3 DNA follows: TGTGCCAGCAGCTTGTTCAGGGGCAACGAGCAGTACTTC. Its protein is CASSLFRGNEQYF.

The V and J genes are TRBV10-3 and TRBJ2-2, with a weak D call TRBD1 (6 bases). CDR1 and CDR2 from the germline V gene are ENHRY and SYGVKD. The V and J ends lost 0 bases and 1 base respectively, with 9 bases between them. The CDR3 extends over 16 amino acids. CDR3 amino acids: CAISESVRGNTGELFF. The CDR3 DNA follows: TGTGCCATCAGTGAGTCAGTCAGGGGGAACACCGGGGAGCTGTTTTTT.

This chain uses TRBV11-2 with TRBJ2-1, with TRBD2 matching over 8 bases. V dropped 2 bases and J dropped 2; count of bases not matched to a gene: 5. The CDR3 extends over 16 amino acids. The germline gives CDR1 SGHAT, CDR2 FQNNGV. CDR3 loop: CASSLSAGGTYNEQFF. Written as DNA, the CDR3 is TGTGCCAGCAGCTTATCCGCGGGGGGCACCTACAATGAGCAGTTCTTC.

The CDR3: CASSLGGLSNQPQHF. CDR3 nucleotide sequence: TGTGCCAGCAGCTTGGGAGGTCTTAGCAATCAGCCCCAGCATTTT. V usage is TRBV5-6 and J usage is TRBJ1-5; D gene unclear. The V gene lost 0 bases and the J gene lost 0 bases, with 7 bases spanning the gap. There are 15 residues in the CDR3. Germline V lookup: CDR1 SGHDT, CDR2 YYEEEE.

CDR3 loop: CASSELTGQRPQHF. CDR3 in DNA: TGTGCCAGCAGTGAATTAACAGGGCAGAGGCCCCAGCATTTT. This chain uses TRBV25-1 with TRBJ1-5, with D maybe TRBD1 (6 bases). The germline gives CDR1 MGHDK, CDR2 SYGVNS. The CDR3 spans 14 residues. Deletions cut 1 base from V and 9 bases from J, with 13 bases between.

The chain links TRBV28 to TRBJ2-3; 9 nucleotides match TRBD1. The CDR3 covers 14 residues. Unmatched junction bases numbered 5, after V lost 5 bases and J lost 5 bases. The germline V gene encodes CDR1 MDHEN and CDR2 SYDVKM. In nucleotides, the CDR3 is TGTGCCAGCAGTGTACAGGGGGCGAGAGATACGCAGTATTTT. It translates to CASSVQGARDTQYF.

CDR3 bases: TGTGCCACCTTTCACTCCTTTTTCAAAAACATTCAGTACTTC. It yields the protein CATFHSFFKNIQYF. This chain joins TRBV28 and TRBJ2-4; the D is unclear. Germline V gene sequence: CDR1 MDHEN, CDR2 SYDVKM. V was pared by 10 bases and J by 3 bases, with 16 bases between. The CDR3 length is 14 residues.

The chain joins TRBV7-6 to TRBJ2-1; 7 bases are a match to TRBD2. Per the germline V gene, CDR1 is SGHVS and CDR2 is FNYEAQ. The CDR3 runs 19 residues. V gave up 3 bases and J gave up 0 bases; unmatched junction bases: 14. CDR3 residues: CASSLSPMVRESSYNEQFF. CDR3 DNA: TGTGCCAGCAGCTTGTCGCCCATGGTGCGGGAGAGCTCCTACAATGAGCAGTTCTTC.

In nucleotides, the CDR3 is TGTGCCAGCAGCGTTAGCGGGGGACCCTACAATGAGCAGTTCTTC. It specifies CASSVSGGPYNEQFF. This chain connects TRBV13 to TRBJ2-1, with 9 bases aligning to TRBD2. V shed 5 bases, J shed 2 bases, and the junction held 4 bases outside the gene matches. Germline lookup yields CDR1 PRHDT and CDR2 FYEKMQ (reference sequence). The CDR3 has 15 residues.

The chain combines TRBV6-1 with TRBJ1-1; D is unclear. Trimming took 2 bases from V and 4 from J, leaving 8 bases between them. There are 13 residues in the CDR3. The germline CDR1 and CDR2 sequences are MNHNS and SASEGT. The CDR3 DNA follows: TGTGCCAGCAGTGAAAGAGGGTTCACTGAAGCTTTCTTT. Residues: CASSERGFTEAFF.

The chain uses TRBV2 and TRBJ2-7, with 7 bases lining up with TRBD1. V was clipped by 4 bases and J by 2 bases; unmatched bases: 2. This CDR3 has 13 residues. The V gene's germline CDR1 is SNHLY and CDR2 FYNNEI. In DNA, the CDR3 is TGTGCCAGCAGTGGGGACAGTCCCTACGAGCAGTACTTC. Encoded protein: CASSGDSPYEQYF.

The chain links TRBV5-1 to TRBJ2-5; 8 nucleotides agree with TRBD2. The length of the CDR3 is 15 residues. V was clipped by 6 bases and J by 5 bases; unmatched bases: 12. From germline, CDR1 is SGHRS and CDR2 YFSETQ. CDR3 loop: CASTDERESEETQYF. The CDR3 DNA sequence: TGCGCCAGCACCGATGAGCGGGAGTCTGAGGAGACCCAGTACTTC.

The chain carries TRBV27 and TRBJ2-7; D remains ambiguous. The CDR3 totals 10 residues. Germline CDR1 MNHEY, CDR2 SMNVEV (reference sequence). V was clipped by 3 bases and J by 7 bases, with 4 bases between them. CDR3 in amino acids: CASSLREQYF. The CDR3 DNA is TGTGCCAGCAGTTTGCGGGAGCAGTACTTC.

This rearrangement joins TRBV5-4 to TRBJ1-2; 10 bases agree with TRBD1. Germline CDR1 reads SGHNT; CDR2 reads YYREEE (reference sequence). The CDR3 runs to 19 residues. Trimming at V came to 3 bases and at J to 7 bases, leaving 21 bases not matched to a gene. Here the CDR3 DNA reads TGTGCCAGCAGCTCCGACCCGGGACAGGGGATCACCTTTGATGGTGGCTACACCTTC. Translating gives CASSSDPGQGITFDGGYTF.

This clone came up once. The chain employs TRBV5-5 and TRBJ2-3, with D maybe TRBD1 (7 bases). This CDR3 has 15 amino acids. CDR1 is SGHKS and CDR2 is YYEKEE in the germline V gene (reference sequence). With 1 base removed from V and 3 bases from J, the gap between germline ends came to 12 bases. In nucleotides, the CDR3 is TGTGCCAGCAGCTTGACAGGGGAGGCAACAGATACGCAGTATTTT. As protein: CASSLTGEATDTQYF.

V usage is TRBV5-6 and J usage is TRBJ1-1; maybe TRBD1 (5 bases). The germline V and J ends were trimmed by 0 bases and 7 bases, with 7 bases remaining between them. CDR1 and CDR2 from the germline V gene are SGHDT and YYEEEE. The CDR3 length is 12 residues. The CDR3 DNA is TGTGCCAGCAGCTTGGAACAGGTTGAAGCTTTCTTT. The encoded protein is CASSLEQVEAFF.

In nucleotides, the CDR3 is TGTGCCAGCAGCTTAGGGGGACAGGGGGCAAACATTCAGTACTTC. Translation gives CASSLGGQGANIQYF. This chain connects TRBV7-2 to TRBJ2-4; the match to TRBD1 covers 12 bases. The CDR3 is 15 residues long. V trimming: 1 base; J trimming: 6 bases; junction bases outside the gene matches: 1. Germline V CDR1 and CDR2: SGHTA, FQGNSA.

V and J are TRBV18 and TRBJ1-1; a weak D match, TRBD1 (5 bases). The V end lost 1 base, the J end lost 6 bases, and 15 bases lay between the germline ends. The CDR3 is 15 amino acids. Germline V gene lookup returns CDR1 KGHSH and CDR2 LQKENI. CDR3 nucleotide sequence: TGTGCCAGCTCACCACGGCAGGGTAGGATGCCTGAAGCTTTCTTT. This translates into CASSPRQGRMPEAFF.

The chain couples TRBV11-3 to TRBJ2-3; 7 bases match TRBD1. V gave up 2 bases and J gave up 0 bases; unmatched junction bases: 5. The CDR3 contains 16 residues. Germline CDR1 and CDR2: SGHNT and YENEEA. CDR3 sequence (DNA): TGTGCCAGCAGCTTAACGGGACAGCTCAGCACAGATACGCAGTATTTT. Amino acid sequence: CASSLTGQLSTDTQYF.

The chain uses TRBV7-8 and TRBJ1-1, with D possibly being TRBD1 (5 bases). The germline V gene has CDR1 SGHVS and CDR2 FQNEAQ. V was shortened by 5 bases and J by 5 bases, with 15 bases between the two germline ends. The CDR3 is made up of 14 amino acids. The CDR3, as DNA: TGTGCCAGCAGCGCCAGAGGGGCGGGGACTGAAGCTTTCTTT. Amino acid sequence: CASSARGAGTEAFF.

The rearrangement uses TRBV4-1 and TRBJ1-6; D not resolved. Germline V gene sequence: CDR1 MGHRA, CDR2 YSYEKL. The CDR3 has 12 residues. Deletions cut 1 base from V and 10 bases from J, with 5 bases between. The DNA of the CDR3 is TGCGCCAGCAGCCAAGTTGAGTCACCCCTCCACTTT. The encoded protein is CASSQVESPLHF.

V is TRBV27 and J is TRBJ1-6, with TRBD1 matching over 7 bases. The V gene's germline CDR1 is MNHEY and CDR2 SMNVEV (reference sequence). V was pared by 0 bases and J by 5 bases, with 7 bases of the junction left unmatched. The CDR3 consists of 17 residues. The CDR3 DNA sequence: TGTGCCAGCAGTTTATCGTTGAGACAGGGCAATAATTCACCCCTCCACTTT. The encoded protein is CASSLSLRQGNNSPLHF.

The V and J genes are TRBV5-1 and TRBJ1-1; 7 nucleotides agree with TRBD1. With V trimmed by 3 bases and J by 11 bases, 16 bases remained unmatched. Per the germline V gene, CDR1 is SGHRS and CDR2 is YFSETQ. The CDR3 contains 15 residues. The CDR3 region is CASSSNRPGQTLAFF. As DNA, the CDR3 is TGCGCCAGCAGCTCAAACCGACCGGGACAGACTCTTGCTTTCTTT.

The V and J genes are TRBV6-4 and TRBJ1-5; perhaps TRBD1 as D (5 bases). Germline assignment: CDR1 MRHNA and CDR2 SNTAGT. Trimming left V 2 bases short and J 6 bases short, with 14 bases between. This CDR3 is built from 15 residues. The CDR3 loop reads CASSDSGAQVQPQHF. The CDR3 DNA sequence: TGTGCCAGCAGTGACAGCGGGGCGCAGGTTCAGCCCCAGCATTTT.

The chain joins TRBV19 to TRBJ2-7; tentatively, D is TRBD1 (6 bases). This CDR3 region has 14 residues. Trimming left V 1 base short and J 0 bases short, with 7 bases between. Germline V gives CDR1 LNHDA, CDR2 SQIVND (reference sequence). CDR3 nucleotide sequence: TGTGCCAGTAGTATAGTGACAGGCTCCTACGAGCAGTACTTC. Protein sequence: CASSIVTGSYEQYF.

This clone was recorded once. The rearrangement joins TRBV11-3 to TRBJ2-7; 7 bases fit TRBD1. J gave up 7 bases and V 8 bases, and 11 bases lay outside the gene matches. The CDR3 has 13 amino acids. Germline V gene data show CDR1 as SGHNT and CDR2 as YENEEA. The CDR3 reads CASAAAPGQEQYF. DNA of the CDR3: TGTGCCAGCGCAGCGGCGCCGGGACAGGAGCAGTACTTC. The full variable domain, in which reference TRBV11-3 and TRBJ2-7 provide the parts outside the CDR3, is EAGVVQSPRYKIIEKKQPVAFWCNPISGHNTLYWYLQNLGQGPELLIRYENEEAVDDSQLPKDRFSAERLKGVDSTLKIQPAELGDSAVYLCASAAAPGQEQYFGPGTRLTVT.